The 5 T cell receptor beta chains listed next were all sequenced from one sample in a study of blood T cell repertoires in COVID-19. Only in-frame clones appear in the TCRdb table, and some are missing; sequencing was by immunoSEQ multiplex PCR. The table records a few hundred thousand clones, roughly 83% of them present only once. Sequencing input: peripheral blood. These receptors all come from a man older than 75 with acute or convalescent COVID-19.

This chain uses TRBV28 with TRBJ1-5, with 8 positions matching TRBD1. The CDR3 is 17 residues long. Germline values: CDR1 MDHEN, CDR2 SYDVKM. J gave up 1 base and V 8 bases, and 13 bases lay outside the gene matches. The CDR3: CASLGPQGARSNQPQHF. DNA for the CDR3: TGTGCCAGCCTTGGGCCGCAGGGGGCGCGAAGCAATCAGCCCCAGCATTTT.

The chain joins TRBV28 to TRBJ2-7; weak D call: TRBD2 (5 bases). The CDR3 has 15 residues. The V and J ends lost 2 bases and 5 bases respectively, with 16 bases between them. Per the germline V gene, CDR1 is MDHEN and CDR2 is SYDVKM. The CDR3 region is CASSLSGSQRDEQYF. CDR3 sequence (DNA): TGTGCCAGCAGTTTAAGTGGTAGCCAGAGGGACGAGCAGTACTTC.

The chain links TRBV3-1 (or the pseudogene TRBV3-2) to TRBJ1-4, with 7 bases matching TRBD1. The length of the CDR3 is 14 residues. With V trimmed by 4 bases and J by 9 bases, 8 bases remained unmatched. Germline-derived CDR1 and CDR2 are LGHDT and YNNKEL (reference sequence). CDR3 amino acids: CASSPGRGAQKLFF. The CDR3 nucleotides read TGTGCCAGCAGCCCTGGCAGGGGGGCCCAAAAACTGTTTTTT.

The chain joins TRBV7-9 to TRBJ1-4; no clear D. From germline, CDR1 is SEHNR and CDR2 FQNEAQ (reference sequence). Trimming left V 1 base short and J 8 bases short, with 11 bases between. The CDR3 is made up of 14 amino acids. CDR3 loop: CASSLGTGKEKLFF. CDR3 DNA sequence: TGTGCCAGCAGCTTAGGGACGGGGAAGGAAAAACTGTTTTTT.

The chain combines TRBV10-2 with TRBJ1-5, with D unresolved. The CDR3 consists of 13 residues. Germline loops: CDR1 WSHSY, CDR2 SAAADI. V shed 0 bases and J shed 5 bases, with 5 bases lying between them. The chain's CDR3 is CASSESYYQPQHF. For the CDR3, the DNA is TGCGCCAGCAGTGAGTCCTATTATCAGCCCCAGCATTTT.